This entry is about one T cell receptor (beta chain). Its antigen is as yet unknown. The CDR3 runs to 14 residues. V gave up 4 bases and J gave up 2 bases, with 11 bases separating them. Germline V gene lookup returns CDR1 KGHSH and CDR2 LQKENI. The entry originates in a study of blood T cells in healthy people across ages. General observations from the study: Naive and antigen-experienced cells could not be conclusively compared, given unsorted PBMCs.

For the second PCR, which ran for about 7 to 12 cycles, a sample-barcoded 5' primer and a J-beta primer mix were used. Every cDNA molecule bore a tag from a template-switch adaptor containing 12 random nucleotides. Each sample provided no less than 2.5 million CDR3-containing paired-end reads. Using its own MiXCR run on the 5' RACE reads, TCRdb lists one record per CDR3 protein. The sample lists about 1,800,000 distinct CDR3 sequences, about 30% occurring once. This TCR was recovered from a woman aged 25 to 39 in good health. Sequenced input: blood. The rearrangement joins TRBV18 to TRBJ2-5; D may be TRBD1 (5 bases). CDR3 region: CASSQGQEQETQYF. As DNA, the CDR3 is TGTGCCAGCTCACAGGGGCAGGAACAAGAGACCCAGTACTTC.